The clone carrying this TCR beta chain was counted once. The record originates from a study of blood T cell repertoires in COVID-19. Whole-study context: There were acute and convalescent COVID-19 samples, and they came from the United States, Italy and Spain.

The V and J ends lost 1 base and 3 bases respectively, with 6 bases between them. This CDR3 contains 13 residues. Germline values: CDR1 SGHTA, CDR2 FQGTGA. Produced via immunoSEQ multiplex PCR; TCRdb's table is partial and in-frame only. Of over 200,000 clones in the sample, around 91% were seen once. The V gene is TRBV7-3, the J gene TRBJ1-1; tentatively, D is TRBD1 (5 bases). The source is a woman in her forties with acute or convalescent COVID-19. The specimen sequenced was peripheral blood. The CDR3 DNA follows: TGTGCCAGCAGCTTAAGCAGGGACACTGAAGCTTTCTTT. Translated, it gives CASSLSRDTEAFF.